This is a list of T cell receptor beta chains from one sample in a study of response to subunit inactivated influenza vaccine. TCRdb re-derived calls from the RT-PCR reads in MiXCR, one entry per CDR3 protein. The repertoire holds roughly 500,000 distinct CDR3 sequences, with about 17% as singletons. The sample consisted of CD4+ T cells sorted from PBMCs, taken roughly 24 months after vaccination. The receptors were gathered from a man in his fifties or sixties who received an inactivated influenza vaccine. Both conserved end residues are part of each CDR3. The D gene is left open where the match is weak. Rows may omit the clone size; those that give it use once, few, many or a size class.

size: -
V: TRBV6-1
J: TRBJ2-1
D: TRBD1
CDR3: CASRDRLSYNEQFF
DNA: TGTGCCAGCAGGGACAGGCTATCCTACAATGAGCAGTTCTTC

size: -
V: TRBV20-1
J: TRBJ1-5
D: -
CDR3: CSVSGGSNQPQHF
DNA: TGCAGTGTTTCGGGGGGAAGCAATCAGCCCCAGCATTTT

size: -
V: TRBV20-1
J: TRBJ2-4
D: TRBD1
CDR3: CSAPGQGAKNIQYF
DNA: TGCAGTGCCCCGGGACAGGGGGCCAAAAACATTCAGTACTTC

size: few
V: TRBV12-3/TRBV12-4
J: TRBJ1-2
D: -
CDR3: CASSPGGTLGYTF
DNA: TGTGCCAGCAGTCCCGGAGGGACCCTCGGCTACACCTTC

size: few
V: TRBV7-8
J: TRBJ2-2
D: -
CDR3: CASGEQSTGELFF
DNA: TGTGCCAGCGGAGAACAGTCCACCGGGGAGCTGTTTTTT

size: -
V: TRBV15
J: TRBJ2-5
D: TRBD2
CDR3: CATSRDYGGEETQYF
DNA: TGTGCCACCAGCAGAGATTACGGGGGGGAAGAGACCCAGTACTTC

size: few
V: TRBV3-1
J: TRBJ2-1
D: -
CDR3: CASSQEGGYNEQFF
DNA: TGTGCCAGCAGCCAAGAGGGAGGATACAATGAGCAGTTCTTC

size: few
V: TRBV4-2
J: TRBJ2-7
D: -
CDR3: CASSPFWGPGSAYEQYF
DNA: TGTGCCAGCAGCCCCTTCTGGGGCCCCGGGTCCGCCTACGAGCAGTACTTC

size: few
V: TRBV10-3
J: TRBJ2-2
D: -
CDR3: CAINRDSTGELFF
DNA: TGTGCCATCAACCGGGACTCCACCGGGGAGCTGTTTTTT

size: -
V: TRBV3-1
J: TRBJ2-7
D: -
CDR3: CASSLPGTTEQYF
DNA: TGTGCCAGCAGCCTACCCGGGACGACCGAGCAGTACTTC